Sequencing of this TCR beta chain was carried out in a study of blood T cell repertoires in COVID-19. The overall study: The study drew acute and convalescent COVID-19 samples from the United States, Italy and Spain. Sample material is recorded as cDNA or gDNA derived from T cells, B-cell-depleted T cells, or PBMCs.

Using immunoSEQ multiplex PCR, the repertoire was profiled, and TCRdb retains in-frame clones only, with some absent. Counted here are approximately 13,000 clones, 81% occurring once; the ten biggest clones make up 28%. This TCR came from a human donor in a cohort sampled during active COVID-19. The specimen was peripheral blood.

The CDR3 loop reads CASSFGVPFPGSAVLWQYF. The CDR3 DNA sequence: TGTGCCAGCAGTTTTGGTGTTCCGTTTCCCGGGTCCGCGGTTTTGTGGCAGTACTTC. V gene TRBV28 combines with J gene TRBJ2-7; no firm D call. The CDR3 runs to 19 residues. CDR1 and CDR2 (germline): MDHEN, SYDVKM. Trimming removed 3 bases from V and 9 bases from J, with 33 bases in between.